The 16 T cell receptor beta chains below were found in one sample sequenced in a study of T cell repertoires in cytomegalovirus infection (dated by TCRdb to between 2017 and 2020). The treatment or condition tag for this specimen amounts to: in vitro stimulation with specific CMV peptide epitopes to enrich CMV-specific T cells. No cognate antigen is known for these TCRs. This sample was sequenced with an Illumina HiSeq 1500. TCRdb reran the public reads through fastp at Q25 and MiXCR, keeping productive beta chains. Duplicate CDR3 protein sequences are folded into a single record with the most common DNA and genes. Recorded for this sample are about 700,000 distinct CDR3 sequences; around 30% of them occurred a single time. Jointly, the top ten make up roughly 18% of the sample. This specimen consisted of cultured PBMCs, obtained from culture after CMV antigen stimulation. These receptor sequences come from a human donor in good health (CMV status not recorded). Some clones in this sample may be carry-over from other donors' samples.

The J gene is TRBJ2-5, the V gene TRBV7-2, with D perhaps TRBD1 or TRBD2 (6 bases each). The V gene lost 2 bases and the J gene lost 5 bases, with 12 bases spanning the gap. Germline V lookup: CDR1 SGHTA, CDR2 FQGNSA. This CDR3 has 14 amino acids. The CDR3 here is CASSLHGGPETQYF. The CDR3, as DNA: TGTGCCAGCAGCTTACACGGGGGCCCCGAGACCCAGTACTTC.

This clonotype was seen a handful of times. The chain has TRBV20-1 and TRBJ2-5, with 10 nucleotides matching TRBD1. Germline assignment: CDR1 DFQATT and CDR2 SNEGSKA (reference sequence). The V gene end was trimmed by 2 bases and the J gene end by 5 bases; junction bases not matched to a gene: 5. CDR3 size: 14 residues. CDR3 region: CSARTGTGDETQYF. For the CDR3, the DNA is TGCAGTGCTAGAACCGGGACAGGGGACGAGACCCAGTACTTC.

This clonotype appeared many times. This chain connects TRBV7-8 to TRBJ2-1, with D possibly matching TRBD1 (5 bases). Trimming shortened V by 3 bases and J by 5 bases, and 11 bases separated the two germline ends. CDR1 SGHVS and CDR2 FQNEAQ come from the germline V gene. The CDR3 sequence is 14 residues long. The CDR3: CASSLAKTDNEQFF. The CDR3 DNA sequence: TGTGCCAGCAGCTTGGCAAAGACAGACAATGAGCAGTTCTTC.

The V call is TRBV7-6, the J call TRBJ1-1; D unclear. The CDR3 totals 13 residues. Germline V gene lookup returns CDR1 SGHVS and CDR2 FNYEAQ. V lost 1 base to trimming and J lost 7 bases, with 10 bases between them. DNA for the CDR3: TGTGCCAGCAGCTTAGACTGGACCAATGAAGCTTTCTTT. Its translation is CASSLDWTNEAFF. The full variable domain, with the rest looked up from reference TRBV7-6 and TRBJ1-1, is GAGVSQSPRYKVTKRGQDVALRCDPISGHVSLYWYRQALGQGPEFLTYFNYEAQQDKSGLPNDRFSAERPEGSISTLTIQRTEQRDSAMYRCASSLDWTNEAFFGQGTRLTVV.

This clonotype was counted at least ten times. The rearrangement joins TRBV7-9 to TRBJ1-1; D call uncertain. Germline V gene data show CDR1 as SEHNR and CDR2 as FQNEAQ (reference sequence). The CDR3 loop spans 14 amino acids. Trimming removed 1 base from V and 4 bases from J, with 10 bases in between. The CDR3, as DNA: TGTGCCAGCAGCTTAGGACCCCTGGGCACTGAAGCTTTCTTT. Translation: CASSLGPLGTEAFF.

The chain employs TRBV5-1 and TRBJ1-1; no clear D gene. CDR1 SGHRS and CDR2 YFSETQ come from the germline V gene. The ends were cut back, 3 bases at V and 3 bases at J, with 15 bases in the middle. This CDR3 region has 15 residues. The CDR3 DNA reads as TGCGCCAGCAGCTCGAAACCCGGTTCGGACACTGAAGCTTTCTTT. This gives the protein CASSSKPGSDTEAFF.

The rearrangement joins TRBV7-2 to TRBJ2-7; 7 bases fit TRBD2. Losses at the gene ends were 5 bases for V and 11 bases for J; bases not matched to a gene: 21. The germline V gene encodes CDR1 SGHTA and CDR2 FQGNSA. This CDR3 spans 16 amino acids. The CDR3 DNA sequence: TGTGCCAGCAGCCCCACCAGCACAGCGGGAACCCCGGGGGAGTACTTC. Protein product: CASSPTSTAGTPGEYF.

The chain employs TRBV7-2 and TRBJ2-7; 12 bases match TRBD2. Losses at the gene ends were 5 bases for V and 1 base for J; bases not matched to a gene: 6. CDR1 is SGHTA, CDR2 FQGNSA, per germline. CDR3 length: 16 residues. DNA of the CDR3: TGTGCCAGCAGCCCCTGGACTAGCGGGACATCCTACGAGCAGTACTTC. Its translation is CASSPWTSGTSYEQYF. Full variable domain (missing parts from reference TRBV7-2 and TRBJ2-7): GAGVSQSPSNKVTEKGKDVELRCDPISGHTALYWYRQSLGQGLEFLIYFQGNSAPDKSGLPSDRFSAERTGGSVSTLTIQRTQQEDSAVYLCASSPWTSGTSYEQYFGPGTRLTVT.

Concerning this clonotype itself: A read error may produce the germline difference seen at one junction end. This chain uses TRBV6-2 or TRBV6-3 with TRBJ2-7; D gene uncertain. This CDR3 contains 12 residues. The germline gives CDR1 MNHEY, CDR2 SVGEGT. CDR3 DNA sequence: TGTGCCAGCAATTACAACGTAGGCGAGCAGTACTTC. Encoded protein: CASNYNVGEQYF.

This clonotype was observed at least ten times. The chain joins TRBV7-2 to TRBJ1-6, with D unresolved. This CDR3 contains 15 residues. Germline V gene data show CDR1 as SGHTA and CDR2 as FQGNSA. The V gene lost 5 bases and the J gene lost 7 bases, with 15 bases spanning the gap. This CDR3 reads CASSAVIRLNSPLHF. The CDR3 nucleotides read TGTGCCAGCAGCGCCGTAATCCGTCTAAATTCACCCCTCCACTTT.

V usage is TRBV7-6 and J usage is TRBJ2-3; maybe TRBD2 (6 bases). Germline CDR1 and CDR2: SGHVS and FNYEAQ. V lost 6 bases to trimming and J lost 2 bases, with 15 bases between them. There are 15 residues in the CDR3. CDR3 protein: CASREAGLNTDTQYF. The CDR3 DNA sequence: TGTGCCAGCAGGGAAGCGGGTCTGAACACAGATACGCAGTATTTT. Supplemented by reference TRBV7-6 and TRBJ2-3, the full variable domain reads GAGVSQSPRYKVTKRGQDVALRCDPISGHVSLYWYRQALGQGPEFLTYFNYEAQQDKSGLPNDRFSAERPEGSISTLTIQRTEQRDSAMYRCASREAGLNTDTQYFGPGTRLTVL.

The genes are TRBV7-9 and TRBJ1-3, with D hard to call. Germline values: CDR1 SEHNR, CDR2 FQNEAQ (reference sequence). The ends were cut back, 4 bases at V and 2 bases at J, with 9 bases in the middle. The CDR3 has 14 residues. CDR3 sequence: CASSSFIPGNTIYF. CDR3 DNA sequence: TGTGCCAGCAGCTCCTTCATCCCTGGAAACACCATATATTTT.

The rearrangement joins TRBV6-1 to TRBJ2-1, with 7 bases lining up with TRBD1. The CDR3 loop spans 17 amino acids. Germline V gene sequence: CDR1 MNHNS, CDR2 SASEGT. V was pared by 0 bases and J by 6 bases, with 11 bases of the junction left unmatched. The CDR3 region has the DNA TGTGCCAGCAGTGAAGCTATAAGACAGGGCTTTAGCAATGAGCAGTTCTTC. Amino acids: CASSEAIRQGFSNEQFF.

V gene TRBV7-2 combines with J gene TRBJ1-5, with no clear D. CDR3 length: 15 residues. V was shortened by 6 bases and J by 5 bases, with 17 bases between the two germline ends. Germline V lookup: CDR1 SGHTA, CDR2 FQGNSA. CDR3 sequence (DNA): TGTGCCAGCAGTCTTGATACGGACGGGGATCAGCCCCAGCATTTT. Protein: CASSLDTDGDQPQHF.

The genes are TRBV12-3 or TRBV12-4 and TRBJ2-7, with D maybe TRBD1 (5 bases). V was pared by 7 bases and J by 0 bases, with 16 bases between. This CDR3 is built from 15 residues. The CDR3, as DNA: TGTGCCAGCACCTTATCAGGGCACAGCTCCTACGAGCAGTACTTC. Translating gives CASTLSGHSSYEQYF.

The chain links TRBV10-3 to TRBJ1-3; 7 nucleotides align to TRBD1. CDR3 length: 15 residues. Germline V lookup: CDR1 ENHRY, CDR2 SYGVKD. V was clipped by 6 bases and J by 0 bases; unmatched bases: 5. CDR3 sequence reads: CAIRGDRLSGNTIYF. In DNA, the CDR3 is TGTGCCATCAGGGGGGACAGACTCTCTGGAAACACCATATATTTT.